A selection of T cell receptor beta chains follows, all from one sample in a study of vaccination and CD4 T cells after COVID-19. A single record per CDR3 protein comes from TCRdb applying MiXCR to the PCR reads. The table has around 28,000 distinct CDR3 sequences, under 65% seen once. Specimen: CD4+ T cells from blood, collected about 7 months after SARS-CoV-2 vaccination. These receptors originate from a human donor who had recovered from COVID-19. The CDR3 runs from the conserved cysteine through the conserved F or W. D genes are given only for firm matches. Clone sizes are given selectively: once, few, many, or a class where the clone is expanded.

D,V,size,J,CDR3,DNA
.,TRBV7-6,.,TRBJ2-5,CASSGLAGEETQYF,TGTGCCAGCAGCGGACTGGCAGGGGAAGAGACCCAGTACTTC
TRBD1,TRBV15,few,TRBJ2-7,CATSRVSRTGEAEQYF,TGTGCCACCAGCAGAGTATCTCGGACAGGGGAGGCCGAGCAGTACTTC
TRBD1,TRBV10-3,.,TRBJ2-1,CACRGLGNEQFF,TGTGCCTGCAGGGGGCTCGGGAATGAGCAGTTCTTC
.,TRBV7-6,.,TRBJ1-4,CASSPGRRHANEKLFF,TGTGCCAGCAGCCCAGGACGGCGGCATGCAAATGAAAAACTGTTTTTT
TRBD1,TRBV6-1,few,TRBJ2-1,CASSKDRYNEQFF,TGTGCCAGCAGTAAGGACAGGTACAATGAGCAGTTCTTC
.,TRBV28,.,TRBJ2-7,CASSLMGLQSSYEQYF,TGTGCCAGCAGCCTCATGGGACTTCAAAGCTCCTACGAGCAGTACTTC
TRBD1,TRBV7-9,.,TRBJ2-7,CASSDRGLYEQYF,TGTGCCAGCAGCGACAGGGGGTTGTACGAGCAGTACTTC
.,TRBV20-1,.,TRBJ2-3,CSVGTGSSTDTQYF,TGCAGTGTGGGGACTGGGAGTTCCACAGATACGCAGTATTTT
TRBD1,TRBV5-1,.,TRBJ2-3,CASSSGTGGDTQYF,TGCGCCAGCAGCTCCGGGACAGGGGGAGATACGCAGTATTTT
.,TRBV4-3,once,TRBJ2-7,CASSQEMTDGTYEQYF,TGCGCCAGCAGCCAAGAAATGACGGACGGAACCTACGAGCAGTACTTC
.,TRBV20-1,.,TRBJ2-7,CSARDIQVFEQYF,TGCAGTGCTAGAGATATACAGGTTTTTGAGCAGTACTTC
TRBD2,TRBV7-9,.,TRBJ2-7,CASTLRAGDSLYSYEQYF,TGTGCCAGCACTCTACGGGCGGGAGATTCCCTTTACTCCTACGAGCAGTACTTC
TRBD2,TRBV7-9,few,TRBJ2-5,CASSPWTSGSRETQYF,TGTGCCAGCAGCCCATGGACTAGCGGGAGCAGGGAGACCCAGTACTTC
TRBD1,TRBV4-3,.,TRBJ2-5,CASSQDRGRETQYF,TGCGCCAGCAGCCAAGACAGGGGGCGGGAGACCCAGTACTTC
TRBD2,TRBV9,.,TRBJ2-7,CASSTNPGTSGLYEQYF,TGTGCCAGCAGCACAAACCCCGGGACTAGCGGATTATACGAGCAGTACTTC
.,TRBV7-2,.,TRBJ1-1,CASSSYKGTEAFF,TGTGCCAGCAGCTCCTACAAGGGGACTGAAGCTTTCTTT
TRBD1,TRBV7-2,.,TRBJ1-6,CASSAVGQGNSPLHF,TGTGCCAGCAGCGCTGTAGGACAGGGGAATTCACCCCTCCACTTT
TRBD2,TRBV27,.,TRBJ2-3,CASIAAGALTDTQYF,TGTGCCAGCATTGCGGCGGGAGCCCTCACAGATACGCAGTATTTT
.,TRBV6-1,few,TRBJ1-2,CASSQQGNYGYTF,TGTGCCAGCAGTCAACAGGGAAACTATGGCTACACCTTC
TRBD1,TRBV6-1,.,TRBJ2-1,CASSWDRGLLAYNEQFF,TGTGCCAGCTCCTGGGACAGGGGGCTTTTAGCCTACAATGAGCAGTTCTTC
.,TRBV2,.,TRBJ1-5,CASNPGRDQPQHF,TGTGCCAGCAATCCGGGTCGCGATCAGCCCCAGCATTTT
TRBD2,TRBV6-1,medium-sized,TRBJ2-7,CASSEWTSGVTYEQYF,TGTGCCAGCAGTGAGTGGACTAGCGGGGTTACCTACGAGCAGTACTTC
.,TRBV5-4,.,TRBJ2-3,CASSLKQGVTDTQYF,TGTGCCAGCAGCTTGAAACAGGGAGTCACAGATACGCAGTATTTT
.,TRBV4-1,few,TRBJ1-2,CASSQPSDSYYGYTF,TGCGCCAGCAGCCAGCCCTCTGACAGTTACTATGGCTACACCTTC
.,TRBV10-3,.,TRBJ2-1,CAISESGSSYNEQFF,TGTGCCATCAGTGAGTCAGGGTCCTCCTACAATGAGCAGTTCTTC
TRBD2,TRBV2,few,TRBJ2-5,CASRDYGRQETQYF,TGTGCCAGCCGGGACTACGGGCGTCAAGAGACCCAGTACTTC
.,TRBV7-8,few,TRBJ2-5,CASSLTGFGEETQYF,TGTGCCAGCAGCCTAACAGGGTTTGGAGAGGAGACCCAGTACTTC
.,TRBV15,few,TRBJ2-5,CATSPRRGFQETQYF,TGTGCCACCAGCCCCCGGAGGGGTTTCCAAGAGACCCAGTACTTC
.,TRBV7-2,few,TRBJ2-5,CASSLDQGPRTQYF,TGTGCCAGCAGCTTAGATCAGGGGCCCAGGACCCAGTACTTC
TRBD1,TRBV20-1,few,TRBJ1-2,CSARPGQGKLNYGYTF,TGCAGTGCTAGACCGGGACAGGGTAAATTAAACTATGGCTACACCTTC
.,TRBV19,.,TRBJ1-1,CASSSILLNTEAFF,TGTGCCAGTAGCTCGATCCTCCTTAACACTGAAGCTTTCTTT
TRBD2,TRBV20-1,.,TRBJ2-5,CSALKLRTSGRALETQYF,TGCAGTGCTCTGAAACTCAGGACTAGCGGGAGGGCCTTGGAGACCCAGTACTTC
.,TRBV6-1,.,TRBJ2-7,CASSELGGQLTYEQYF,TGTGCCAGCAGTGAACTCGGGGGACAGCTTACCTACGAGCAGTACTTC